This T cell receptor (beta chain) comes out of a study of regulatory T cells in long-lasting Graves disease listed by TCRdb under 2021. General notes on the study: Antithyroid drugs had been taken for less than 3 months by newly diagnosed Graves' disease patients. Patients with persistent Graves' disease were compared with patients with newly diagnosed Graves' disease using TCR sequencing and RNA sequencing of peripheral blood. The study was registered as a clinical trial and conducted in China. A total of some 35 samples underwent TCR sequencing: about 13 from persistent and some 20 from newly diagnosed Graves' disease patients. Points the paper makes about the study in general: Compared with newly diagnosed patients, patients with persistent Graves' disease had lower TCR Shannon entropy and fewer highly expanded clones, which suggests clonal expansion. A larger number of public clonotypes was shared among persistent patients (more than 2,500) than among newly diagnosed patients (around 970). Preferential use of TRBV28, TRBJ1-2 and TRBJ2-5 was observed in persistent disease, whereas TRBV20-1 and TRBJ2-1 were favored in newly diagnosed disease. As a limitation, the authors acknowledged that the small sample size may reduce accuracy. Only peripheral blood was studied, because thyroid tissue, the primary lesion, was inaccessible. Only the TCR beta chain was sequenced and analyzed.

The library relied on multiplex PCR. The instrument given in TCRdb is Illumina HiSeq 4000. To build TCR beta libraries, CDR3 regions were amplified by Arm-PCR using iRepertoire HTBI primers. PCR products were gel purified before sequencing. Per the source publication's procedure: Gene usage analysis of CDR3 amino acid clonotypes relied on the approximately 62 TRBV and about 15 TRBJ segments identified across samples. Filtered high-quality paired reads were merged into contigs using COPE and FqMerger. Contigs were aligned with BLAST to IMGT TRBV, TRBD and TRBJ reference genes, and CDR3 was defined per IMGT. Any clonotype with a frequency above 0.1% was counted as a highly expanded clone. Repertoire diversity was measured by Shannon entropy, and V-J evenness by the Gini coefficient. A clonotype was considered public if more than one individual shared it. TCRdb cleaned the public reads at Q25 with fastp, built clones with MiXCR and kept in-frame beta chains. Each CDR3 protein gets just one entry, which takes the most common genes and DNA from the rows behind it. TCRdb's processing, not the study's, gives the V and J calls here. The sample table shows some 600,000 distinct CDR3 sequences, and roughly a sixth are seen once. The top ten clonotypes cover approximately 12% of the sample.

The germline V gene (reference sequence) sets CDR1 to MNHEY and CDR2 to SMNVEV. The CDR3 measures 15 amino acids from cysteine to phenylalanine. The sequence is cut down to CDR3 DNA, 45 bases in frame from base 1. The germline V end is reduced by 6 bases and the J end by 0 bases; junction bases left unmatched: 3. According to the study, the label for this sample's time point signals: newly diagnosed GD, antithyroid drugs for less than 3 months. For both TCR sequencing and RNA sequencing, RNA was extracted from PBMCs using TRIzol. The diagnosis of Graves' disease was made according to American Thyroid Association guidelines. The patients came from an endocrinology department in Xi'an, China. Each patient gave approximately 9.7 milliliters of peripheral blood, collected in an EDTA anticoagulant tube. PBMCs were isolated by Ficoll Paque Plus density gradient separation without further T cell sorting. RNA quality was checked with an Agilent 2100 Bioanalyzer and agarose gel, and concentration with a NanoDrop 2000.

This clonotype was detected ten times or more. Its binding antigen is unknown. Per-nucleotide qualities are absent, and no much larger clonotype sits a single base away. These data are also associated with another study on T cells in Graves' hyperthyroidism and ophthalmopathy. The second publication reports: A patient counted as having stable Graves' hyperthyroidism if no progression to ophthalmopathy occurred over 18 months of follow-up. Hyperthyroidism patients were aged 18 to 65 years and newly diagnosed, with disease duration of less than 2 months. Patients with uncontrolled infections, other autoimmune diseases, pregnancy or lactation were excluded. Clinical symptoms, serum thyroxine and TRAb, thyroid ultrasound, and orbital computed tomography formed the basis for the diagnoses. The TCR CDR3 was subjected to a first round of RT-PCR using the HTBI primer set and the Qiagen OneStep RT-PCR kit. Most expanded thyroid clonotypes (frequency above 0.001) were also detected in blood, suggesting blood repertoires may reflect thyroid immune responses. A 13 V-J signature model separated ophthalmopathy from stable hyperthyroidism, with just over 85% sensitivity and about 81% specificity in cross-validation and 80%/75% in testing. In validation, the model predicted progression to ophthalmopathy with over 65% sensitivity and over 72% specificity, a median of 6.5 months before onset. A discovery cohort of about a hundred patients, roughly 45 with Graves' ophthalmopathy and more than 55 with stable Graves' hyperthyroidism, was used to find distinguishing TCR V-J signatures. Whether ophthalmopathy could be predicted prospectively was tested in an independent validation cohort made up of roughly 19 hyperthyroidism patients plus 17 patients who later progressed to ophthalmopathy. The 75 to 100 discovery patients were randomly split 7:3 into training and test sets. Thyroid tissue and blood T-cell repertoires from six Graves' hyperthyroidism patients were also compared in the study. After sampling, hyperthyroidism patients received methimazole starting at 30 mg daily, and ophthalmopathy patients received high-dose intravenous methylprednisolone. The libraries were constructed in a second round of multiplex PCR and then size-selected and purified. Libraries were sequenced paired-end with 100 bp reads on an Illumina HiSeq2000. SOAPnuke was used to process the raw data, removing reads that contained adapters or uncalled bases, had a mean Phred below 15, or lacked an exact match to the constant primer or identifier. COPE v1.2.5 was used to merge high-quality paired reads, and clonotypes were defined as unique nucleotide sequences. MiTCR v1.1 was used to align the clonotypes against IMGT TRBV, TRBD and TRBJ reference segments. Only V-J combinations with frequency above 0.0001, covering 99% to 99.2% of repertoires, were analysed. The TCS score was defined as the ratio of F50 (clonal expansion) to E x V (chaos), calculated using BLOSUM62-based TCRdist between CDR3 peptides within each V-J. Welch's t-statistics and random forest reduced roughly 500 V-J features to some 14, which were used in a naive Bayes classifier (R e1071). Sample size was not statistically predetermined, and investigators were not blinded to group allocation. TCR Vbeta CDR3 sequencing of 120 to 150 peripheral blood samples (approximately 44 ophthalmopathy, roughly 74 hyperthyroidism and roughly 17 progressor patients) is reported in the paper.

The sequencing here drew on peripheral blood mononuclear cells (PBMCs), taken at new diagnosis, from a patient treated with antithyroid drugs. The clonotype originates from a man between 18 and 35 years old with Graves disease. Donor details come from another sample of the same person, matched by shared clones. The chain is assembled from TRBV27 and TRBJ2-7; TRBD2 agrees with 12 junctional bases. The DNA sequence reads TGTGCCAGCAGGCCGGGACTAGCGGGCTCCTACGAGCAGTACTTC. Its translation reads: CASRPGLAGSYEQYF.